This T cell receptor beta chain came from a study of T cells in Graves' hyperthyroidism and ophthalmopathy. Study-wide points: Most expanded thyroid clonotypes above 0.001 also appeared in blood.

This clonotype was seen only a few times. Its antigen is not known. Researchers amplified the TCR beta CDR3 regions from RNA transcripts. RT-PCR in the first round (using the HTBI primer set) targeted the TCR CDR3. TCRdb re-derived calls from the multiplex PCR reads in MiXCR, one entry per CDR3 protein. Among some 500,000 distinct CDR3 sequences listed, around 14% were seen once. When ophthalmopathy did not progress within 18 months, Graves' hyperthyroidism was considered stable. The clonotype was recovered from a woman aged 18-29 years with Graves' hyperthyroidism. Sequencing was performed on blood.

The CDR3 DNA reads TGCAGCCTCGGGGGTAACAATGAGCAGTTCTTC. This translates into CSLGGNNEQFF. V gene TRBV29-1 combines with J gene TRBJ2-1, with a possible D match to TRBD2 (6 bases). This CDR3 comprises 11 residues. From germline, CDR1 is SQVTM and CDR2 ANQGSEA. The V and J ends lost 8 bases and 5 bases respectively, with 10 bases between them.